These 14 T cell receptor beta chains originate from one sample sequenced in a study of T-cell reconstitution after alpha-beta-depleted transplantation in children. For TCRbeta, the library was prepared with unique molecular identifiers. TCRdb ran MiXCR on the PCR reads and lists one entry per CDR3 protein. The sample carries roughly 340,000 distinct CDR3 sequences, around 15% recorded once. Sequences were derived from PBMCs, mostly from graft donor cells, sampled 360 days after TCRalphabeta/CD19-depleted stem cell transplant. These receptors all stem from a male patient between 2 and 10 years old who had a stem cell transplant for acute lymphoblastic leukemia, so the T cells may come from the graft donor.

The CDR3 spells CASSFSGGNTGELFF. The CDR3 DNA reads as TGTGCCAGCAGTTTCTCGGGAGGAAACACCGGGGAGCTGTTTTTT. The chain combines TRBV12-3 or TRBV12-4 with TRBJ2-2; 7 bases agree with TRBD2. This CDR3 is 15 amino acids long. The V segment lost 3 bases and the J segment 2 bases; nucleotides outside the gene matches: 3.

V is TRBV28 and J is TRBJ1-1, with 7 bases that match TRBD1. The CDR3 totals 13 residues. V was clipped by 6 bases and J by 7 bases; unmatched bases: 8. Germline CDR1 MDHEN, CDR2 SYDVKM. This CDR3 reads CASRKTGRGEAFF. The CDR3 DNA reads TGTGCCAGCAGAAAGACAGGGAGGGGTGAAGCTTTCTTT.

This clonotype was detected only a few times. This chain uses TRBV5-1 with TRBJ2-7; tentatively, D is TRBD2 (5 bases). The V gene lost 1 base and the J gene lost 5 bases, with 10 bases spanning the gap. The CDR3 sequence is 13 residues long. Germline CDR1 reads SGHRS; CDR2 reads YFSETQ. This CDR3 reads CASSLSEVNEQYF. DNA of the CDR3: TGCGCCAGCAGCTTGTCGGAGGTTAACGAGCAGTACTTC.

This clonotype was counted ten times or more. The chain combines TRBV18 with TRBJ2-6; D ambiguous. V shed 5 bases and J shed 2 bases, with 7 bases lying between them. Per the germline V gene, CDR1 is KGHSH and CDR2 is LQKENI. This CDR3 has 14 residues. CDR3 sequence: CASSFPAGANVLTF. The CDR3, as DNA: TGTGCCAGCTCATTCCCTGCTGGGGCCAACGTCCTGACTTTC.

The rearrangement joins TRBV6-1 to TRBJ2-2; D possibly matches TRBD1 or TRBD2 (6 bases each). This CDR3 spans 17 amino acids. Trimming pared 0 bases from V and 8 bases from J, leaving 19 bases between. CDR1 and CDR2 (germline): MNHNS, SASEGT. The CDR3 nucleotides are TGTGCCAGCAGTGAAGCGAAGGGGGGCCTAAAAGGAGGGGAGCTGTTTTTT. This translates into CASSEAKGGLKGGELFF.

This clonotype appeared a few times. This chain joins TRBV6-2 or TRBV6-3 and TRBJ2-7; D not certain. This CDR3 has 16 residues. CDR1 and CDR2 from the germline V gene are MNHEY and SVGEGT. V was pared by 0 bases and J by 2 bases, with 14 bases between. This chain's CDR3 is CASSYSRLPLTYEQYF. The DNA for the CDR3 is TGTGCCAGCAGTTACTCGAGGCTACCCCTGACCTACGAGCAGTACTTC.

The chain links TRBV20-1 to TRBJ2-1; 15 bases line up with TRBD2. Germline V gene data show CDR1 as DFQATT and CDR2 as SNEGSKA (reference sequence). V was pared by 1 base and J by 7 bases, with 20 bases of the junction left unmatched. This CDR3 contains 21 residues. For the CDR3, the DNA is TGCAGTGCTAGAGGGGGACTAGCGGGAGGCTGGAGAATTCATAGATTAAATGAGCAGTTCTTC. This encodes CSARGGLAGGWRIHRLNEQFF.

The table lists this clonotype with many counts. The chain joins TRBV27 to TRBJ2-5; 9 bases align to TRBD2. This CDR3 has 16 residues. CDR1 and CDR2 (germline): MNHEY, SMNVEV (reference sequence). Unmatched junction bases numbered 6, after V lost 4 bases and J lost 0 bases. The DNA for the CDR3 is TGTGCCAGCAGTTCGCCCGGGACTAGCCACCAAGAGACCCAGTACTTC. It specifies CASSSPGTSHQETQYF.

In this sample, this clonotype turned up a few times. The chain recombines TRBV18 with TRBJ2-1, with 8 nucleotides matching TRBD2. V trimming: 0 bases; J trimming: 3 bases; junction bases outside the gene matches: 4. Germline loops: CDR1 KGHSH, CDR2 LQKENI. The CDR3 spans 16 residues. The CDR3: CASSPPGGRYYNEQFF. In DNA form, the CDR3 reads TGTGCCAGCTCACCACCGGGCGGGAGGTACTACAATGAGCAGTTCTTC.

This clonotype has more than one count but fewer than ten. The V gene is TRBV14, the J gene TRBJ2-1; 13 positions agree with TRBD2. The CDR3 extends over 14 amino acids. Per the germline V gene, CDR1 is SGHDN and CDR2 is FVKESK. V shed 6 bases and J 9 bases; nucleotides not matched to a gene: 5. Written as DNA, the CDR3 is TGTGCCAGCAGTCGGACTAGCGGGAGAGCTGAGCAGTTCTTC. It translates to CASSRTSGRAEQFF.

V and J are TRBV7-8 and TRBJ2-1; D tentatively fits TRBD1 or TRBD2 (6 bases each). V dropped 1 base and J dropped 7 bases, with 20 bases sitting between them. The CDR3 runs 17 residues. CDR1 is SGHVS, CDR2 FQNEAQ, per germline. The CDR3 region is CASSLVLGAGSRNEQFF. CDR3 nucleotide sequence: TGTGCCAGCAGCTTAGTTTTGGGGGCGGGATCAAGGAATGAGCAGTTCTTC.

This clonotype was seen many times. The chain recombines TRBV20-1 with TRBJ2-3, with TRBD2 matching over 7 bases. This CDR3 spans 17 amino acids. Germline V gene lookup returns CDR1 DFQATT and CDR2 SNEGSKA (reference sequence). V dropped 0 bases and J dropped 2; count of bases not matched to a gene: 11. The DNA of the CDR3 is TGCAGTGCTAGAGATCTAAGGCGGGAGAGCATCACAGATACGCAGTATTTT. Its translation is CSARDLRRESITDTQYF.

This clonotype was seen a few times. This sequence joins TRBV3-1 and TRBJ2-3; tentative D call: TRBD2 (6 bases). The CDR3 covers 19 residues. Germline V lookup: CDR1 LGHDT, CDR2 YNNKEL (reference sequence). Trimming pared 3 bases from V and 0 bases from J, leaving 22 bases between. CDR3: CASSHSTQRRGSSTDTQYF. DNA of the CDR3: TGTGCCAGCAGCCATTCGACCCAAAGGAGGGGTTCGAGCACAGATACGCAGTATTTT.

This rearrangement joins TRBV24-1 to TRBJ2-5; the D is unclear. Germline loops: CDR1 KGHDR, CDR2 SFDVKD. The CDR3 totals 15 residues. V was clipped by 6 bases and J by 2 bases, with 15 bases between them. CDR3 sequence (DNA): TGTGCCACCAGTTCATCGGTAGATTCGCAAGAGACCCAGTACTTC. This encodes CATSSSVDSQETQYF.